This T cell receptor (beta chain) came from a study of cytomegalovirus exposure and HLA in healthy donors. General study results and limits: Sequences of the TCR beta chain were said to predict the HLA-A and HLA-B alleles of most subjects accurately.

Researchers ran the PCR with 60 Vbeta and 13 Jbeta primers. The repertoire was sequenced with immunoSEQ multiplex PCR; TCRdb's copy has only in-frame clones and lacks some. This table has 150,000 to 200,000 clones, 65% to 85% appearing once. Details on this clone: The target antigen is unknown.

The germline V gene has CDR1 MNHEY and CDR2 SVGAGI. The junction had 13 bases not matched to a gene; V was cut back by 7 bases and J by 8 bases. This CDR3 spans 15 amino acids. Sequenced material: PBMCs. This sequence joins TRBV6-5 and TRBJ1-4; 7 bases match TRBD1. The source of this sequence is a woman aged 30 to 39 in good health and CMV-seropositive. This CDR3 reads CASTPLQGSGEKLFF. In DNA form, the CDR3 reads TGTGCCAGCACCCCACTACAGGGGTCGGGAGAAAAACTGTTTTTT.